The subject of this entry is one T cell receptor beta chain. The target antigen is unknown. The data were obtained in a study of T cell repertoires and HLA-DP antigens. Study details: Sorted CD137+CD4+ samples averaged 218.4 ng DNA; pre-culture CD4+ samples, around 1,100 ng.

The CDR3 extends over 15 amino acids. The V end lost 4 bases, the J end lost 3 bases, and 13 bases lay between the germline ends. Looked up from germline, CDR1 is SGHDN and CDR2 is FVKESK. The repertoire was sequenced with immunoSEQ multiplex PCR; TCRdb's copy has only in-frame clones and lacks some. Here the sample spans approximately 100,000 clones, around nine tenths being singletons. Regarding the study as a whole: Average cumulative frequency of previously undetected clones was roughly 34% against one allele and roughly 49% against the other.

The sample was CD4+ T cells from PBMCs. This clonotype was sampled from a man in his fifties in good health and CMV-seronegative. V is TRBV14 and J is TRBJ2-1; maybe TRBD2 (7 bases). This CDR3 reads CASSLRGGVYNEQFF. The CDR3, as DNA: TGTGCCAGCAGCCTCAGGGGAGGGGTCTACAATGAGCAGTTCTTC.